This T cell receptor (beta chain) was documented in a study of shared clonotypes between healthy human individuals. Cells designated naive CD8 were CD45RO-negative and were positively selected for CCR7, with terminally differentiated effector memory CD45RA+ cells excluded. The germline V and J ends were trimmed by 2 bases and 6 bases, with 13 bases remaining between them. Germline values: CDR1 LNHDA, CDR2 SQIVND (reference sequence). The CDR3 runs to 14 residues. Sequenced by immunoSEQ multiplex PCR; TCRdb stores in-frame clones only, minus some. Altogether around 1,900,000 clones are present, about 93% being singletons, with the ten largest covering about 1.7%.

The V call is TRBV19, the J call TRBJ1-1; D gene uncertain. The source is a man aged 18 to 35 in good health. Some clones in this sample may be carry-over from other donors' samples. Source material: naive CD8+ T cells from PBMCs. This CDR3 reads CASSITGDLPEAFF. The CDR3 DNA is TGTGCCAGTAGTATAACCGGGGATCTCCCTGAAGCTTTCTTT.